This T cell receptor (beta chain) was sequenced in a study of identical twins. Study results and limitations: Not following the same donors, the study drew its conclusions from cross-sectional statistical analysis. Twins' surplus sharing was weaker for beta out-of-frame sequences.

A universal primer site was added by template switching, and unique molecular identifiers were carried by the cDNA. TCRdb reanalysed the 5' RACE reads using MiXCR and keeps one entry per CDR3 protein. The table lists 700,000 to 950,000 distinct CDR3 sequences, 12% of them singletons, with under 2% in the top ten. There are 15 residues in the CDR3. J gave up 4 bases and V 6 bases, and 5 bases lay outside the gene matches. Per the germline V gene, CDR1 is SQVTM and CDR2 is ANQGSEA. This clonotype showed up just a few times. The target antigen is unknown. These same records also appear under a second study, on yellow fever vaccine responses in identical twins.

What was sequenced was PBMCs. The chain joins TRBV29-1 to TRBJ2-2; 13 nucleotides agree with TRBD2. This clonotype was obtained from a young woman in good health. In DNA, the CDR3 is TGCAGCGTCCGACGGACTAGCGGGAGCACCGGGGAGCTGTTTTTT. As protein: CSVRRTSGSTGELFF.